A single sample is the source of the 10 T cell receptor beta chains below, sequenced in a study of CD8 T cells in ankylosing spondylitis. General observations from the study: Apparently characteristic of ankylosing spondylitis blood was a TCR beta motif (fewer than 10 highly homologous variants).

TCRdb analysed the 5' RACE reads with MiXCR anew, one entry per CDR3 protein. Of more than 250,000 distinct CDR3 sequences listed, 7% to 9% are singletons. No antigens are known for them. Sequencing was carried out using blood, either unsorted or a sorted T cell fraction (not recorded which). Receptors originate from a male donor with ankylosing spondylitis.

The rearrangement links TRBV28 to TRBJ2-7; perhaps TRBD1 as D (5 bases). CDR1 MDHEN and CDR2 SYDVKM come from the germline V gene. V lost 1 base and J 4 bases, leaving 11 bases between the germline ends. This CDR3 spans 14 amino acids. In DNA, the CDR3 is TGTGCCAGCAGTTTATTGCAGGGCAGGTACGAGCAGTACTTC. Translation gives CASSLLQGRYEQYF.

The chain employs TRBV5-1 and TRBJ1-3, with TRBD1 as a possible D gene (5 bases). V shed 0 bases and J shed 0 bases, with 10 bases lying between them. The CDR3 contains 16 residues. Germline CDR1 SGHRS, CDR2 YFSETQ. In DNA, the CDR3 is TGCGCCAGCAGCTTGGGGGGACTCGCCTCTGGAAACACCATATATTTT. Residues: CASSLGGLASGNTIYF.

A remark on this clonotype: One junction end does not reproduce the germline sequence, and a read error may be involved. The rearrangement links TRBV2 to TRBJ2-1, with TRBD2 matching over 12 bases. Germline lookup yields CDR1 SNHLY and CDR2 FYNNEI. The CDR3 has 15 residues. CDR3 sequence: CACRTSGNSYNEQFF. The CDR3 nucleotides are TGTGCCTGCAGGACTAGCGGGAACTCCTACAATGAGCAGTTCTTC.

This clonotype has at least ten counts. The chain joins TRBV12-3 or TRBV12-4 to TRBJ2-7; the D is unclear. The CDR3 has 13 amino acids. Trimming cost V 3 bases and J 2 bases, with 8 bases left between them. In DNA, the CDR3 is TGTGCCAGCAGTTTTGGGAACACCTACGAGCAGTACTTC. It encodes CASSFGNTYEQYF.

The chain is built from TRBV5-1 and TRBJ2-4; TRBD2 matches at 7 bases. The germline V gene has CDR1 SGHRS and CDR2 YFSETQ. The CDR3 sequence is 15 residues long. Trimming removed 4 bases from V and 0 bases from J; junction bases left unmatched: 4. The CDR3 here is CASSVGGGAKNIQYF. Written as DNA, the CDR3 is TGCGCCAGCAGCGTGGGCGGGGGAGCCAAAAACATTCAGTACTTC.

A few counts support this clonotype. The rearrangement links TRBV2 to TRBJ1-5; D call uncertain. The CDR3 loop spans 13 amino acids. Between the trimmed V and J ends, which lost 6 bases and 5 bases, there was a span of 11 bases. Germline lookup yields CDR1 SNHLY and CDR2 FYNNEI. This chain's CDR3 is CASSDHRDQPQHF. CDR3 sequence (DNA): TGTGCCAGCAGCGACCACCGGGATCAGCCCCAGCATTTT.

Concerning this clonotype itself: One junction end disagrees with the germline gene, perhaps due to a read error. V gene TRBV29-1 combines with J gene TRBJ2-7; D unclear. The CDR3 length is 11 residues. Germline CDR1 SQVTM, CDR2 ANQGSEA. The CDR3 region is CSAEVRAEKYF. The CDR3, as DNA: TGCAGCGCTGAAGTCCGGGCAGAAAAGTACTTC.

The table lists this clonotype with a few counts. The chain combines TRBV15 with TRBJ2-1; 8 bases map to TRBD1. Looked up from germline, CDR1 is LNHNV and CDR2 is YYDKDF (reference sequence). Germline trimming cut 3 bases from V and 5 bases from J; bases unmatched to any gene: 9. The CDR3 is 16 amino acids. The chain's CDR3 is CATSSWRDRTNNEQFF. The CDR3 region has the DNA TGTGCCACCAGCAGTTGGAGGGACAGGACTAACAATGAGCAGTTCTTC. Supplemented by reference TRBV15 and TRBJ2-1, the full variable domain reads DAMVIQNPRYQVTQFGKPVTLSCSQTLNHNVMYWYQQKSSQAPKLLFHYYDKDFNNEADTPDNFQSRRPNTSFCFLDIRSPGLGDTAMYLCATSSWRDRTNNEQFFGPGTRLTVL.

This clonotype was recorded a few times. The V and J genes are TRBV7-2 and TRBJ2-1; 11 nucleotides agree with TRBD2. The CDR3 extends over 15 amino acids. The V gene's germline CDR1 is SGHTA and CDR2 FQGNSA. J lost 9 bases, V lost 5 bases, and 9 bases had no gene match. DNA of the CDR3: TGTGCCAGCAGCCGGGGACTAGCGGAATCGGGTGAGCAGTTCTTC. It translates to CASSRGLAESGEQFF.

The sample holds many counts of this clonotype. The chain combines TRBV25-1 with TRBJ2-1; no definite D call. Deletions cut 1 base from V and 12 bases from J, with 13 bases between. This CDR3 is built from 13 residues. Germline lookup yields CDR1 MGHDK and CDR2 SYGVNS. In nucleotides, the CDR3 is TGTGCCAGCAGTGAATGGTGGCCCCGTGGGCAGTTCTTC. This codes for CASSEWWPRGQFF.